This T cell receptor (beta chain) was captured by sequencing in a study of shared clonotypes between healthy human individuals. Across the whole study: Donors had three CD4 naive, three CD4 memory, two CD8 naive and one CD8 memory plate apiece. Findings and limits, study-wide: Clonotypes which were not shared had lower generation probabilities than clonotypes that all four donors shared.

Trimming stripped 3 bases from V and 0 bases from J, with 14 bases between. The V gene's germline CDR1 is SEHNR and CDR2 FQNEAQ (reference sequence). The CDR3 runs to 17 residues. A deep-level run was used for the assay. Authors' methods: Filtering differed, since immunoSEQ gave only junction sequences and no quality scores. The table came from immunoSEQ multiplex PCR; TCRdb's copy has only in-frame clones and leaves some out. V and J calls and clone size are as listed in that table; D and trimming were resolved from the DNA. The table has approximately 1,500,000 clones, over 95% seen once. With regard to this clone: Its cognate antigen is unknown.

This TCR derives from a man younger than 45 in good health. The material sequenced was naive CD4+ T cells sorted from blood. Described subset: CD45RA+ positively selected. The chain joins TRBV7-9 to TRBJ2-2, with D possibly called TRBD1 or TRBD2 (6 bases each). CDR3 region: CASSLGKGGANTGELFF. The DNA of the CDR3 is TGTGCCAGCAGCTTGGGGAAGGGGGGCGCGAACACCGGGGAGCTGTTTTTT.